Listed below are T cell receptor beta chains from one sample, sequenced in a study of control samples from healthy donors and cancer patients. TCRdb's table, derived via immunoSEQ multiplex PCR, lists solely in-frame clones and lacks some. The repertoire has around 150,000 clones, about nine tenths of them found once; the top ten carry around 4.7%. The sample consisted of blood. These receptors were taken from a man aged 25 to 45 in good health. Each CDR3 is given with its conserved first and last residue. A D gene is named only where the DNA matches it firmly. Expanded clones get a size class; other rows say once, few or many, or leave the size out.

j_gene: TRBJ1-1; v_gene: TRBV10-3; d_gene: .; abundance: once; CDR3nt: TGTGCCATCAGTGAAAGGGACATTAGTCCGTTGAACACTGAAGCTTTCTTT; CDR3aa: CAISERDISPLNTEAFF
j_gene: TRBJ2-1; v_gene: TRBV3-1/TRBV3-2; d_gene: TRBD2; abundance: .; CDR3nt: TGTGCCAGCAGCCAACTAGCGGGAGGTCTCAATGAGCAGTTCTTC; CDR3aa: CASSQLAGGLNEQFF
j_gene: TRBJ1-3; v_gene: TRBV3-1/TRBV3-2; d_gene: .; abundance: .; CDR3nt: TGTGCCAGCAGCCAAGGGACAGCATCTGGAAACACCATATATTTT; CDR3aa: CASSQGTASGNTIYF
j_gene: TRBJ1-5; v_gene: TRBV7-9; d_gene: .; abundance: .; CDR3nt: TGTGCCAGCAGCCCCGGGGCCCTCAATCAGCCCCAGCATTTT; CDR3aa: CASSPGALNQPQHF
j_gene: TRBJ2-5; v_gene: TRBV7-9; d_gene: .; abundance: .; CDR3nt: TGTGCCAGCAGCCCGTCCGTGGCTCTCGAGACCCAGTACTTC; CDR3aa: CASSPSVALETQYF
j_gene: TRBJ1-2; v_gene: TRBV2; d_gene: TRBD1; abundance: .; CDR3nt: TGTGCCAGCAGCGGACAGGGGGTAAACTATGGCTACACCTTC; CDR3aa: CASSGQGVNYGYTF
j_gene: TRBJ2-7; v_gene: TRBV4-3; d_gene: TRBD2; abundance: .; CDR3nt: TGCGCCAGCAGCCAAGCGTACTCCGGGACTAGGGCCCACGAGCAGTACTTC; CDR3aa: CASSQAYSGTRAHEQYF
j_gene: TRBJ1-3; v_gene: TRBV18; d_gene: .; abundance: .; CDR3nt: TGTGCCAGCTCACCTGAGGGGGTTACTGGAAACACCATATATTTT; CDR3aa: CASSPEGVTGNTIYF
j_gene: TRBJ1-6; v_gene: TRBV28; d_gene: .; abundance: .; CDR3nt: TGTGCCAGCAGTTTAGGGAGCCGGGTTCTAGGTTCCCTCCACTTT; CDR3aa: CASSLGSRVLGSLHF
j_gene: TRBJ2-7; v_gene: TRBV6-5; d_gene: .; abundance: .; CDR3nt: TGTGCCAGCGGACGGGTGAACGAGCAGTACTTC; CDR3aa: CASGRVNEQYF
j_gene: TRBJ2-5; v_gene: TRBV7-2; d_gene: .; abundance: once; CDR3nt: TGTGCCAGCAGTCCACCACTGTACCAAGAGACCCAGTACTTC; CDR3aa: CASSPPLYQETQYF
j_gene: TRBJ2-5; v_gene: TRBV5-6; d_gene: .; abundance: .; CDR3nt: TGTGCCAGCAGCTTTGATATCCAAGAGACCCAGTACTTC; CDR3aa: CASSFDIQETQYF
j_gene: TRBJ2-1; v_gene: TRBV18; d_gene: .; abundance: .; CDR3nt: TGTGCCAGCGCGGTCAACTTCAATAGGGACGATGAGCAGTTCTTC; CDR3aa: CASAVNFNRDDEQFF
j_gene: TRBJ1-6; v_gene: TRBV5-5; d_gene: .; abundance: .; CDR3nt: TGTGCCAGCTACGTGGGACCGGGTTCGTATAATTCACCCCTCCACTTT; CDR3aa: CASYVGPGSYNSPLHF
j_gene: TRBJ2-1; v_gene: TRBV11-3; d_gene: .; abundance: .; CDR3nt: TGTGCCAGCAGCTTAGGGCGGGCTTCCAATGAGCAGTTCTTC; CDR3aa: CASSLGRASNEQFF
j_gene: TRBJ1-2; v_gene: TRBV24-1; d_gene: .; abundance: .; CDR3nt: TGTGCCACCAGTGATAAGCTATACTATGGCTACACCTTC; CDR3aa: CATSDKLYYGYTF
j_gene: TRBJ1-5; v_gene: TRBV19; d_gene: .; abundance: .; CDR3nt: TGTGCCAGTAGTTGGGAGACAGGCAATCAGCCCCAGCATTTT; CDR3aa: CASSWETGNQPQHF
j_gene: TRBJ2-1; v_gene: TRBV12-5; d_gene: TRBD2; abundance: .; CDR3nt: TGTGCTAGTGGTTTAGTTGCTAGCGGATACACCAGCTCCTACAATGAGCAGTTCTTC; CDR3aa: CASGLVASGYTSSYNEQFF
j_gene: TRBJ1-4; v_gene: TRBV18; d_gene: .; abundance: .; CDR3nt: TGTGCCAGCTCACCACCGGATAGGGTGGGGGAAAAACTGTTTTTT; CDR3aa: CASSPPDRVGEKLFF
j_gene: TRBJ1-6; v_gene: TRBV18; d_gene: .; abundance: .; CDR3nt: TGTGCCAGCTCTCACACAGGGTTGGATTCACCCCTCCACTTT; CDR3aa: CASSHTGLDSPLHF
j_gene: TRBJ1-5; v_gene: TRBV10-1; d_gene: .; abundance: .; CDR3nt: TGCGCCAGCAGTCCAGGGTCTAGCAATCAGCCCCAGCATTTT; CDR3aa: CASSPGSSNQPQHF
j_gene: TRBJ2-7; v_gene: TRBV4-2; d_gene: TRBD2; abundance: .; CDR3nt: TGTGCCAGCACCCCCGGGACTACCAACGCCTACGAGCAGTACTTC; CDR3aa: CASTPGTTNAYEQYF
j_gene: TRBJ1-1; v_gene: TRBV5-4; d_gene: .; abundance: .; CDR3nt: TGTGCCAGCAGCTCCGACCAAGCAACCGGGGCGTACGCTTTCTTT; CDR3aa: CASSSDQATGAYAFF
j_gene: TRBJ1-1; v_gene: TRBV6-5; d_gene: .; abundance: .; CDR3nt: TGTGCCAGCAGCAAGGGCTCCCAGGCCACTGAAGCTTTCTTT; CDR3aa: CASSKGSQATEAFF
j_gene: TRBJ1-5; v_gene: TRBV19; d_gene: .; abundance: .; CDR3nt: TGTGCCAGTAGTATCTCAGGAAATCAGCCCCAGCATTTT; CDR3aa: CASSISGNQPQHF